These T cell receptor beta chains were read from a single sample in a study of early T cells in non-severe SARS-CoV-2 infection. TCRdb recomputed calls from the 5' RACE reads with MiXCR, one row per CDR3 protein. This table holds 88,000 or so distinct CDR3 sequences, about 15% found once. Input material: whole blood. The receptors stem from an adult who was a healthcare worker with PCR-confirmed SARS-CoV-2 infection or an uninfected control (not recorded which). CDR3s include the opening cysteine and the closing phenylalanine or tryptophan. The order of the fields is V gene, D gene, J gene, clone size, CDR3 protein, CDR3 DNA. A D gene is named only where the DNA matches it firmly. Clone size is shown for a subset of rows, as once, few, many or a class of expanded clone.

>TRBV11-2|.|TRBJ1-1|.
CASSFNPTGNTEAFF
TGTGCCAGCAGCTTCAACCCAACAGGGAACACTGAAGCTTTCTTT
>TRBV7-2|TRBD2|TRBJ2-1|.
CASTPGLATNEQFF
TGTGCCAGCACCCCCGGACTAGCGACCAATGAGCAGTTCTTC
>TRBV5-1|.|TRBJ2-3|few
CASSLECFVFPHTQYF
TGCGCCAGCAGCTTGGAGTGTTTCGTTTTCCCACATACGCAGTATTTT
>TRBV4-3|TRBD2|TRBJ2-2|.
CASSPYAGGPSGELFF
TGCGCCAGCAGCCCCTACGCGGGAGGGCCGTCCGGGGAGCTGTTTTTT
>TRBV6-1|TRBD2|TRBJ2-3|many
CASSVGLAGADTQYF
TGTGCCAGCAGCGTTGGACTAGCGGGAGCAGATACGCAGTATTTT
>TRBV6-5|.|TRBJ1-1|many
CASSFRGKTEAFF
TGTGCCAGCAGTTTTCGGGGGAAAACTGAAGCTTTCTTT
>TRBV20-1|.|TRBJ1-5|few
CSAKFSGNQPQHF
TGCAGTGCTAAATTTTCAGGGAATCAGCCCCAGCATTTT
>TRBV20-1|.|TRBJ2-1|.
CSASKQNDNEQFF
TGCAGTGCTAGCAAACAGAACGACAATGAGCAGTTCTTC
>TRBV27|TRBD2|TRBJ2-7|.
CASSRWGGRAQDEQYF
TGTGCCAGTTCCCGGTGGGGCGGGAGGGCACAAGACGAGCAGTACTTC
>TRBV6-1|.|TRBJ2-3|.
CASGGRAGPDTQYF
TGTGCCAGCGGAGGGCGGGCGGGCCCAGATACGCAGTATTTT
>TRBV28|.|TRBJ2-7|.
CASEGPLSYEQYF
TGTGCCAGCGAGGGGCCTCTCTCCTACGAGCAGTACTTC
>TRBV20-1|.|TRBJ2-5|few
CSASLGPAQETQYF
TGCAGTGCTAGTTTGGGACCTGCCCAAGAGACCCAGTACTTC
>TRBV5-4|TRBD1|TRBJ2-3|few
CASSSMTGSDDTQYF
TGTGCCAGCAGCTCTATGACAGGGAGTGATGATACGCAGTATTTT
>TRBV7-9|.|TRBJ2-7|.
CASSLGLEQYF
TGTGCCAGCAGCTTAGGCCTCGAGCAGTACTTC
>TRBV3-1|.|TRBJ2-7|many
CASSLTAGSYEQYF
TGTGCCAGCAGCCTAACGGCGGGGTCCTACGAGCAGTACTTC
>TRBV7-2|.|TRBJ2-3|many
CASSLSRGTDTQYF
TGTGCCAGCAGCTTAAGTAGGGGGACAGATACGCAGTATTTT
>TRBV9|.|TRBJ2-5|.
CASSPSSETQYF
TGTGCCAGCAGCCCAAGTTCGGAGACCCAGTACTTC
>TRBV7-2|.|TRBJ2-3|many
CASSSQGGGEDTQYF
TGTGCCAGCAGCTCGCAAGGAGGGGGAGAAGATACGCAGTATTTT
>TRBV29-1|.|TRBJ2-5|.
CSVGSGEQETQYF
TGCAGCGTGGGATCAGGGGAGCAAGAGACCCAGTACTTC
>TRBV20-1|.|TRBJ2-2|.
CSASPSLNTGELFF
TGCAGTGCTAGCCCTAGTTTGAACACCGGGGAGCTGTTTTTT
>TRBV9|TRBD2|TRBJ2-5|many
CASSVWGGSQETQYF
TGTGCCAGCAGCGTCTGGGGCGGGAGCCAGGAGACCCAGTACTTC
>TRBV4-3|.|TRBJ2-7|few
CASSQDPGDWEQYF
TGCGCCAGCAGCCAAGATCCGGGCGACTGGGAGCAGTACTTC
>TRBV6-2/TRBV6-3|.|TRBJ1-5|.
CASSPPGAVQAPQHF
TGTGCCAGCAGTCCCCCGGGCGCGGTCCAGGCCCCCCAGCATTTT
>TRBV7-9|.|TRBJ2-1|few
CASSSWDRPGNEQFF
TGTGCCAGCAGCTCGTGGGACCGACCGGGGAATGAGCAGTTCTTC
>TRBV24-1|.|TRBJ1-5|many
CATSTQPGQPQHF
TGTGCCACCAGTACCCAACCGGGGCAGCCCCAGCATTTT
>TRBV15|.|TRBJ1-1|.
CATSRGTGMGAFF
TGTGCCACCAGCAGAGGGACTGGAATGGGAGCTTTCTTT
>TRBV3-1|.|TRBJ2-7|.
CASSQRSGTPYEQYF
TGTGCCAGCAGCCAACGTTCAGGGACTCCCTACGAGCAGTACTTC
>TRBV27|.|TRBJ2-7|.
CASSRTQGRSYEQYF
TGTGCCAGCAGTCGTACACAGGGAAGGAGCTACGAGCAGTACTTC
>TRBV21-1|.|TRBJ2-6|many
CASSPLGQEDKISGANVLTF
TGTGCCAGCAGCCCCCTCGGGCAGGAAGACAAGATCTCTGGGGCCAACGTCCTGACTTTC
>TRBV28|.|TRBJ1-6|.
CASNRDFGSPLHF
TGTGCCAGCAACCGGGACTTTGGGTCACCCCTCCACTTT
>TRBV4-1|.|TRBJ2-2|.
CASSQAGGPGELFF
TGCGCCAGCAGCCAAGCGGGGGGCCCCGGGGAGCTGTTTTTT
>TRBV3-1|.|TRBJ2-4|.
CASSQDLVAKNIQYF
TGTGCCAGCAGCCAAGATCTGGTAGCCAAAAACATTCAGTACTTC
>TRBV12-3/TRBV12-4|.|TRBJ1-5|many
CASSLAGQPQHF
TGTGCCAGCAGTTTAGCTGGTCAGCCCCAGCATTTT
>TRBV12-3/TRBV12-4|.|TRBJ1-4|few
CASSLAPEKLFF
TGTGCCAGCAGTTTAGCGCCTGAAAAACTGTTTTTT
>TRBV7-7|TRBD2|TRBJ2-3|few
CASSPGTSGSTDTQYF
TGTGCCAGCAGCCCCGGGACTAGCGGGAGTACAGATACGCAGTATTTT
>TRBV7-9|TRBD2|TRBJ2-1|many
CASSLIGLADNEQFF
TGTGCCAGCAGCTTAATAGGACTAGCGGACAATGAGCAGTTCTTC
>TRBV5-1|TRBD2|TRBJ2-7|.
CASSRGSGDSYEQYF
TGCGCCAGCAGCCGCGGGAGCGGGGATTCCTACGAGCAGTACTTC
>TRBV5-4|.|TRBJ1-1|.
CASSGRGRFHTEAFF
TGTGCCAGCAGCGGACGGGGGCGGTTTCACACTGAAGCTTTCTTT
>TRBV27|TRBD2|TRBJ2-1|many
CASSQGLALGYNEQFF
TGTGCCAGCAGTCAGGGACTAGCTCTCGGATACAATGAGCAGTTCTTC
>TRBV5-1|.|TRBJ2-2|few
CASSSSNRAGELFF
TGCGCCAGCAGCTCCTCGAACAGGGCCGGGGAGCTGTTTTTT
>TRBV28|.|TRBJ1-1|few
CASSLTGLTEAFF
TGTGCCAGCAGTTTAACGGGGTTAACTGAAGCTTTCTTT
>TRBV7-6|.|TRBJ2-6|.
CASSPGRNSGANVLTF
TGTGCCAGCAGCCCTGGACGGAACTCTGGGGCCAACGTCCTGACTTTC